What follows are 13 T cell receptor beta chains derived from one specimen sequenced in a study of blood T cell repertoires in COVID-19. The repertoire was sequenced with immunoSEQ multiplex PCR; TCRdb's copy has only in-frame clones and lacks some. The sample comprises over 200,000 clones, approximately 90% of which are singletons, and approximately 10% rests with the top ten. The source material was PBMCs or T cells enriched from blood (not recorded which). These receptor sequences come from a man under 40 who had recovered from COVID-19.

The CDR3 region is CASSYGQLSNQPQHF. CDR3 bases: TGTGCCAGCAGTTACGGACAGTTAAGCAATCAGCCCCAGCATTTT. The chain employs TRBV6-5 and TRBJ1-5, with a tentative D call TRBD1 (6 bases). Trimming took 2 bases from V and 1 from J, leaving 9 bases between them. This CDR3 has 15 residues. The germline V gene has CDR1 MNHEY and CDR2 SVGAGI.

The genes are TRBV6-5 and TRBJ1-2; unclear D gene. Per the germline V gene, CDR1 is MNHEY and CDR2 is SVGAGI. The CDR3 covers 15 residues. Trimming removed 1 base at V and 3 bases at J, with 12 bases between. CDR3 residues: CASSYYVGVYYGYTF. The DNA of the CDR3 is TGTGCCAGCAGTTACTACGTTGGAGTGTACTATGGCTACACCTTC.

A remark on this clone: At one of its ends the junction is not consistent with the germline gene, which may arise from a read error. J is TRBJ2-7 and V is TRBV7-9; perhaps TRBD2 as D (10 bases). This CDR3 spans 18 amino acids. CDR1 and CDR2 (germline): SEHNR, FQNEAQ (reference sequence). The CDR3 loop reads CASSFDRGLAGGPPEWDF. CDR3 DNA sequence: TGTGCCAGCAGCTTCGACAGGGGGTTAGCGGGAGGACCTCCGGAGTGGGACTTC.

This sequence joins TRBV5-1 and TRBJ2-3, with D perhaps matching TRBD2 (5 bases). There are 16 residues in the CDR3. V lost 0 bases and J lost 0, with 11 bases in between. The germline V gene encodes CDR1 SGHRS and CDR2 YFSETQ. The CDR3 here is CASSLGAGTSTDTQYF. The CDR3 bases are TGCGCCAGCAGCTTGGGGGCGGGCACTAGCACAGATACGCAGTATTTT. The full variable domain, completed using reference TRBV5-1 and TRBJ2-3, is KAGVTQTPRYLIKTRGQQVTLSCSPISGHRSVSWYQQTPGQGLQFLFEYFSETQRNKGNFPGRFSGRQFSNSRSEMNVSTLELGDSALYLCASSLGAGTSTDTQYFGPGTRLTVL.

The chain is built from TRBV3-1 (or the pseudogene TRBV3-2) and TRBJ2-6; no definite D call. The CDR3 sequence is 16 residues long. Trimming pared 0 bases from V and 2 bases from J, leaving 8 bases between. The germline V gene encodes CDR1 LGHDT and CDR2 YNNKEL (reference sequence). The DNA of the CDR3 is TGTGCCAGCAGCCAAGATCTACGGGCTGGGGCCAACGTCCTGACTTTC. It specifies CASSQDLRAGANVLTF.

The V gene is TRBV2, the J gene TRBJ1-2; D perhaps matches TRBD1 (6 bases). The CDR3 has 13 amino acids. CDR1 and CDR2 from the germline V gene are SNHLY and FYNNEI. Between the trimmed V and J ends, which lost 3 bases and 8 bases, there was a span of 13 bases. CDR3 region: CASSDVRGYGYTF. The CDR3 bases are TGTGCCAGCAGTGACGTCAGGGGATACGGCTACACCTTC.

The CDR3 nucleotides are TGTGCCAGCAGCGTAGTTGGGACAGGGGTTTCGGGGCTGGAGACCCAGTACTTC. Translated: CASSVVGTGVSGLETQYF. The V gene is TRBV9, the J gene TRBJ2-5, with TRBD1 matching over 10 bases. CDR1 is SGDLS and CDR2 is YYNGEE in the germline V gene. The CDR3 loop spans 18 amino acids. Trimming cost V 0 bases and J 5 bases; bases outside gene matches: 13.

V usage is TRBV29-1 and J usage is TRBJ2-1, with 9 bases identical to TRBD2. The junction had 9 bases not matched to a gene; V was cut back by 6 bases and J by 0 bases. Germline CDR1 is SQVTM and CDR2 is ANQGSEA. This CDR3 has 16 residues. The CDR3 loop is CSVRGGSGSSYNEQFF. CDR3 sequence (DNA): TGCAGCGTGAGGGGGGGTAGCGGGAGCTCCTACAATGAGCAGTTCTTC.

J is TRBJ1-5 and V is TRBV7-2; TRBD1 is a possible D gene (6 bases). V shed 2 bases and J shed 0 bases, with 8 bases lying between them. The CDR3 extends over 15 amino acids. In germline, CDR1 is SGHTA, CDR2 FQGNSA. CDR3 residues: CASSLQGYSNQPQHF. The DNA of the CDR3 is TGTGCCAGCAGCTTACAGGGGTATAGCAATCAGCCCCAGCATTTT.

V usage is TRBV4-3 and J usage is TRBJ1-2; D is possibly TRBD1 (6 bases). V was trimmed by 3 bases and J by 7 bases, leaving 18 bases between them. Germline V gene lookup returns CDR1 LGHNA and CDR2 YSLEER. CDR3 size: 15 residues. DNA for the CDR3: TGCGCCAGCAGCCACGACACGACAGGTGGCGGTGGCTACACCTTC. This codes for CASSHDTTGGGGYTF.

The CDR3, as DNA: TGTGCCAGCAGCTTAGGGGAGGGAATGGGGGCCAAAAACATTCAGTACTTC. The encoded protein is CASSLGEGMGAKNIQYF. The rearrangement links TRBV7-6 to TRBJ2-4, with 7 bases matching TRBD2. Trimming cost V 1 base and J 1 base; bases outside gene matches: 7. CDR3 length: 17 residues. The germline gives CDR1 SGHVS, CDR2 FNYEAQ.

The chain uses TRBV19 and TRBJ2-2; the D gene is possibly TRBD2 (5 bases). The germline gives CDR1 LNHDA, CDR2 SQIVND (reference sequence). V was trimmed by 8 bases and J by 5 bases, leaving 12 bases between them. This CDR3 contains 13 residues. The DNA of the CDR3 is TGTGCCAGTGACAAACTAGGTACCGGGGAGCTGTTTTTT. Protein sequence: CASDKLGTGELFF.

The V and J genes are TRBV5-5 and TRBJ1-2; D is possibly TRBD1 (6 bases). The CDR3 runs 12 residues. CDR1 and CDR2 from the germline V gene are SGHKS and YYEKEE (reference sequence). V lost 0 bases to trimming and J lost 13 bases, with 13 bases between them. Written as DNA, the CDR3 is TGTGCCAGCAGCTTGGGGGGACATCTTTTCACCTTC. Its protein is CASSLGGHLFTF.